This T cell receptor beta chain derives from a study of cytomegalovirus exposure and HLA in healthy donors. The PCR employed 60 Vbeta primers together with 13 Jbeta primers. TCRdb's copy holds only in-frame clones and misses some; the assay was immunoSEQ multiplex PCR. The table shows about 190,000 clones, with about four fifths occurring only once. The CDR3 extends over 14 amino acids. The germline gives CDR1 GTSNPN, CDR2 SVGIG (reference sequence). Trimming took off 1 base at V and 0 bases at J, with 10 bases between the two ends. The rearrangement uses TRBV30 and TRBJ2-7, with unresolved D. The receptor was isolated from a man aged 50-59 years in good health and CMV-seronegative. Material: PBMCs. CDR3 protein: CAWSGDLISYEQYF. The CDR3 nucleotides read TGTGCCTGGAGTGGAGATCTAATCTCCTACGAGCAGTACTTC.